This TCR beta chain came from a study of tumor-infiltrating lymphocytes in primary liver carcinoma. Study context: Measuring about 4.2 to 10 cm across, the tumors were staged as T1-T3 N0M0.

CDR1 and CDR2 (germline): MNHNS, SASEGT. The V gene lost 2 bases and the J gene lost 3 bases, with 13 bases spanning the gap. The CDR3 is 15 amino acids. TCR beta cDNA was prepared out of around 460 ng total RNA by means of a constant-region primer. Amplification in three nested multiplex PCR rounds with slightly modified ARM-PCR gave rise to TCR beta libraries. TRBV1-TRBV30 forward primers paired with a C-beta reverse primer were used in the first two PCR rounds, which ran roughly 9 cycles each. TCRdb independently ran MiXCR on the multiplex PCR reads; one entry per CDR3 protein. The sample consists of 150,000 to 200,000 distinct CDR3 sequences, around four fifths of them appearing once. Taking about 18-32 mg of unsorted bulk tissue, the authors co-extracted RNA and DNA.

This sequence was found in a middle-aged man with primary liver carcinoma and hepatitis B virus infection. Specimen: tumor tissue from primary liver carcinoma. The chain has TRBV6-1 and TRBJ1-2; no definite D call. The CDR3 nucleotides are TGTGCCAGCAGTGAAATAAGGGATGGGGACTATGGCTACACCTTC. This encodes CASSEIRDGDYGYTF.